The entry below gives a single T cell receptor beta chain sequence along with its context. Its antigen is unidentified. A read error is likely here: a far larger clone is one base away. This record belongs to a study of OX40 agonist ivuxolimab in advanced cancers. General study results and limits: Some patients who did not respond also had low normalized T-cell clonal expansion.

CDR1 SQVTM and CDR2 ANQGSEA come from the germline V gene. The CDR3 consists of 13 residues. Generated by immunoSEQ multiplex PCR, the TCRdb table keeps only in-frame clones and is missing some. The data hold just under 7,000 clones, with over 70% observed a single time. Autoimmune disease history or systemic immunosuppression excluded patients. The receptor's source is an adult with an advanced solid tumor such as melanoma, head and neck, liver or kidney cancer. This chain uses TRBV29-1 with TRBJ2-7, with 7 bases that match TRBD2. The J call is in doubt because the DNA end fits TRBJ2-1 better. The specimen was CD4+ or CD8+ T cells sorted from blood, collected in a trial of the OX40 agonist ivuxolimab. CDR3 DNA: TGCAGCGTTGAGGGCGGGAGCTCCTACGAGCAGTTCTTC. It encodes CSVEGGSSYEQFF.